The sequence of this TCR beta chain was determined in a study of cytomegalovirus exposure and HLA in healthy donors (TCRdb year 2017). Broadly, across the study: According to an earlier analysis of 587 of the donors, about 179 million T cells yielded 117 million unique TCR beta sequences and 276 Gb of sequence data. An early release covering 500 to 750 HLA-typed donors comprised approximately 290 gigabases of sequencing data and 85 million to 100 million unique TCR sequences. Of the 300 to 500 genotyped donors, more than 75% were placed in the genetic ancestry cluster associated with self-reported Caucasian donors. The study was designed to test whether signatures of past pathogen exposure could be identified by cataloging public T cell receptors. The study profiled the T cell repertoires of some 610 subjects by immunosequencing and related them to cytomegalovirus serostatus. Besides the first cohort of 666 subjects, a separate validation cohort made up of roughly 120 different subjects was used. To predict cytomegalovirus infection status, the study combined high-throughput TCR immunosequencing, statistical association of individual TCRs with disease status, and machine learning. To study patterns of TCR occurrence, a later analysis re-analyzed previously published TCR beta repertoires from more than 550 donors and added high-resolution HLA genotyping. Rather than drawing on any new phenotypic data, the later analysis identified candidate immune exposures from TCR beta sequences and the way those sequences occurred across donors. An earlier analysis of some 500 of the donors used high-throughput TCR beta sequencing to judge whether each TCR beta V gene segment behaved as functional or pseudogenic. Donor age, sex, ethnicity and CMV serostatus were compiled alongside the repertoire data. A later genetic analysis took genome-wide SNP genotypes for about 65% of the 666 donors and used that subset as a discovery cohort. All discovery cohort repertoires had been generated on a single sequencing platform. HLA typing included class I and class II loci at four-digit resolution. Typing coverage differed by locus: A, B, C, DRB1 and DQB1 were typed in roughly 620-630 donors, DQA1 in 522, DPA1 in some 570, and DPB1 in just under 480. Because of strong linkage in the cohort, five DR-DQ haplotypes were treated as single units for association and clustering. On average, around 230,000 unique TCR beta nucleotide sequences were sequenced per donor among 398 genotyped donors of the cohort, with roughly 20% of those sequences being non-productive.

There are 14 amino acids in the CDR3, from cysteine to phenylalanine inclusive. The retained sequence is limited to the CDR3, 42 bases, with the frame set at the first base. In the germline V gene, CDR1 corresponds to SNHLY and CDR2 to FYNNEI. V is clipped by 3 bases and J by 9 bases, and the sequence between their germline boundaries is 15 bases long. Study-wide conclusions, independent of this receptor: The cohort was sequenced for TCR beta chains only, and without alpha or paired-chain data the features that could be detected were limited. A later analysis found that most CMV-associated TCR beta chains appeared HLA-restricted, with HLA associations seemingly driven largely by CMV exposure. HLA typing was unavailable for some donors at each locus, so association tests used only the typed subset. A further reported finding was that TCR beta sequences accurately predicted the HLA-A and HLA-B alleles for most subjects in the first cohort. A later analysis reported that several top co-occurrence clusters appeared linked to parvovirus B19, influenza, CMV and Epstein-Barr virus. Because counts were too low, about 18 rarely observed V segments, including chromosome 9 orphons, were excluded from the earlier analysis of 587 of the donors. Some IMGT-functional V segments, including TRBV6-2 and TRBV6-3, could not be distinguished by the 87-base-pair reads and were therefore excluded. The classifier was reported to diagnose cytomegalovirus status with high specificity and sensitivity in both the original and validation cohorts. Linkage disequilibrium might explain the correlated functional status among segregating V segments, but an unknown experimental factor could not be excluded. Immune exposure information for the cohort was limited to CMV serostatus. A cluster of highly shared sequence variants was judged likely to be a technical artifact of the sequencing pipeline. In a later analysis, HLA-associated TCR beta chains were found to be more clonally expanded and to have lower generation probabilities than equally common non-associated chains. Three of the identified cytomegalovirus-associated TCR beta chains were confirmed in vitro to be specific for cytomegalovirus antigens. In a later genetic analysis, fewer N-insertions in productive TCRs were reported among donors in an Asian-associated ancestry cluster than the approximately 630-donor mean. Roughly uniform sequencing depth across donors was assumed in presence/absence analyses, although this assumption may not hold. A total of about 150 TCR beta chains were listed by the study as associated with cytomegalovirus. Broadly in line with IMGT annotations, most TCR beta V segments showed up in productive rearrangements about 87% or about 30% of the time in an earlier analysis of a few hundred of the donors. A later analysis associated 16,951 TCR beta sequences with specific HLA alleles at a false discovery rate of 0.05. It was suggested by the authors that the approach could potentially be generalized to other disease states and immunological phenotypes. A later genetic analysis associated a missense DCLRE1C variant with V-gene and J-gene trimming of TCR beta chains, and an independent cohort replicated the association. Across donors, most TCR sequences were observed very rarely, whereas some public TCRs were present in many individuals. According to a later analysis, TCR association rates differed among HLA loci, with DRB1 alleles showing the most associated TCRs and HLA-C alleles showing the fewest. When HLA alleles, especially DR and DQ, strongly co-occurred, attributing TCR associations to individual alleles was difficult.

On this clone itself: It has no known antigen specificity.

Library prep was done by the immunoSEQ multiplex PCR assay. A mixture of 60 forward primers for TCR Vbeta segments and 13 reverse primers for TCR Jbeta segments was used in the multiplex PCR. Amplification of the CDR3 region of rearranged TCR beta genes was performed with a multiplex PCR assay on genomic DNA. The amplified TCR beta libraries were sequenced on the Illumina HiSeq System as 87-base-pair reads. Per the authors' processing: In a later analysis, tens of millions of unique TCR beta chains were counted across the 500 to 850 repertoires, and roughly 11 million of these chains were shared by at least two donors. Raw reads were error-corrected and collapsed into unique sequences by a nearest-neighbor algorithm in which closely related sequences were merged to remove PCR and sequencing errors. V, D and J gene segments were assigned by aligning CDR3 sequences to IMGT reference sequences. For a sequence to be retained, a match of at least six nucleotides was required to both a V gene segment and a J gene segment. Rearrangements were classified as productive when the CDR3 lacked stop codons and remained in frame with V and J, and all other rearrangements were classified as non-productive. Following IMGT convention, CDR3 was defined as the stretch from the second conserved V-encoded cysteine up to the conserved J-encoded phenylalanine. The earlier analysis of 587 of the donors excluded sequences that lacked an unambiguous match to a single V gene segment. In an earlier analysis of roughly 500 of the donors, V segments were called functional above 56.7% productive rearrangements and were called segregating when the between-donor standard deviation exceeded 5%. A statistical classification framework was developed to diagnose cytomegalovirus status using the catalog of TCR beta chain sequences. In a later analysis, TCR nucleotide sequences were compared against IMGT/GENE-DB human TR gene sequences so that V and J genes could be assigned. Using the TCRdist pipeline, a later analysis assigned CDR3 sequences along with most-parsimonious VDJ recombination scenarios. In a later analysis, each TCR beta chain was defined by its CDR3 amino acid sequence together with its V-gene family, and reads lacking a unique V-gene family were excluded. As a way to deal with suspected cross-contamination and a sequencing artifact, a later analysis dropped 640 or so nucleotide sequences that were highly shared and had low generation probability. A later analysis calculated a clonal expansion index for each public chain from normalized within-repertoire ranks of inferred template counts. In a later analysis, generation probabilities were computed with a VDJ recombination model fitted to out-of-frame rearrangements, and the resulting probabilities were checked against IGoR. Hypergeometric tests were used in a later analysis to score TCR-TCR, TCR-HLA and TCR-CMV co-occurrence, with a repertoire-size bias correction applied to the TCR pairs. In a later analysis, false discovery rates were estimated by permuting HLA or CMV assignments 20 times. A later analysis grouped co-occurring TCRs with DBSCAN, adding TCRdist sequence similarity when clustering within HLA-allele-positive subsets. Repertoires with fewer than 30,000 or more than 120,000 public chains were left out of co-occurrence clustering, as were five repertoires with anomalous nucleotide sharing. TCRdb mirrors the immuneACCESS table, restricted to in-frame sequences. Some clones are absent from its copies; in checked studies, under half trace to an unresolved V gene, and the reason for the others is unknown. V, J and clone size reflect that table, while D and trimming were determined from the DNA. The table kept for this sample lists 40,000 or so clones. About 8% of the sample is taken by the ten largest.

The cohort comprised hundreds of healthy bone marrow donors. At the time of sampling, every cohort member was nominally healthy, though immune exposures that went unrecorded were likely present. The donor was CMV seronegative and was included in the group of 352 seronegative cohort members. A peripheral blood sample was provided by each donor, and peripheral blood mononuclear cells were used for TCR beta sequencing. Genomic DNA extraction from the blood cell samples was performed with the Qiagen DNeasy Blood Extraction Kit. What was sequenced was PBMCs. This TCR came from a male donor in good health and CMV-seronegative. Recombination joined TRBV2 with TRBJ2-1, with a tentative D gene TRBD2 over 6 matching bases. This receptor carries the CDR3 CASSEDAGFGEQFF. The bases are TGTGCCAGCAGTGAGGACGCGGGATTCGGTGAGCAGTTCTTC.